This entry lists 8 T cell receptor beta chains sequenced from one sample in a study of blood T cells in healthy people across ages. PCR was performed a second time for 7 to 11 cycles using a sample-barcoded 5' primer and a J-beta primer mix. Each CDR3 protein is one row after TCRdb ran MiXCR on the 5' RACE reads. The sample lists over 1,200,000 distinct CDR3 sequences; approximately 59% were seen once. Input material: blood. These receptors all stem from a man between 18 and 35 years old in good health.

This chain connects TRBV18 to TRBJ1-1, with D perhaps TRBD1 (5 bases). V was pared by 4 bases and J by 4 bases, with 16 bases between. This CDR3 has 15 residues. Germline CDR1 reads KGHSH; CDR2 reads LQKENI. In DNA form, the CDR3 reads TGTGCCAGCTCACTACACCAGGGTTTGGGCACTGAAGCTTTCTTT. Its protein product is CASSLHQGLGTEAFF.

The chain joins TRBV27 to TRBJ1-3, with D possibly TRBD1 on 5 matching bases. CDR1 and CDR2 from the germline V gene are MNHEY and SMNVEV (reference sequence). The CDR3 has 13 residues. V dropped 6 bases and J dropped 0 bases, with 6 bases sitting between them. The CDR3 is CASRRGSGNTIYF. The CDR3 nucleotides are TGTGCCAGCAGGAGGGGCTCTGGAAACACCATATATTTT.

The rearrangement links TRBV12-3 or TRBV12-4 to TRBJ2-1, with TRBD2 as a possible D gene (6 bases). This CDR3 has 16 residues. With 7 bases removed from V and 1 base from J, the gap between germline ends came to 17 bases. CDR3 amino acids: CASTRPGVISYNEQFF. The CDR3 DNA follows: TGTGCCAGCACAAGACCGGGAGTCATATCCTACAATGAGCAGTTCTTC.

The rearrangement uses TRBV20-1 and TRBJ2-1, with D possibly matching TRBD2 (5 bases). Germline-derived CDR1 and CDR2 are DFQATT and SNEGSKA (reference sequence). Deletions cut 8 bases from V and 7 bases from J, with 15 bases between. The CDR3 is made up of 12 amino acids. The CDR3 region has the DNA TGCAGTCTCAGCGCCGAGGGAAATGAGCAGTTCTTC. As protein: CSLSAEGNEQFF.

The table lists this clonotype with a count of one. The chain recombines TRBV14 with TRBJ2-5, with D perhaps TRBD2 (6 bases). The germline V gene encodes CDR1 SGHDN and CDR2 FVKESK. The CDR3 runs 14 residues. V gave up 0 bases and J gave up 11 bases, with 16 bases separating them. Here the CDR3 DNA reads TGTGCCAGCAGCCAAGATTTACTAGCTCGTGAGCAGTACTTC. It codes for CASSQDLLAREQYF.

In this sample, this clonotype turned up a few times. The chain recombines TRBV7-9 with TRBJ2-3; the D gene is possibly TRBD2 (5 bases). The germline V gene has CDR1 SEHNR and CDR2 FQNEAQ (reference sequence). The length of the CDR3 is 16 residues. V lost 5 bases, J lost 0 bases, and 15 bases lay in between. The DNA for the CDR3 is TGTGCCAGCAGCGGACCTGAGCGGAGCAGCACAGATACGCAGTATTTT. Its translation is CASSGPERSSTDTQYF.

This clonotype has more than one count but fewer than ten. The J gene is TRBJ2-7, the V gene TRBV29-1, with 9 bases lining up with TRBD1. With the DNA end fitting TRBJ2-5 better, the J assignment may be wrong. There are 15 residues in the CDR3. Germline V gene sequence: CDR1 SQVTM, CDR2 ANQGSEA. CDR3 nucleotides: TGCAGCGTTGGTTTATGGACAGGGGTTCTGGAGACCCAGTACTTC. It codes for CSVGLWTGVLETQYF.

The chain has TRBV6-5 and TRBJ1-2; D perhaps matches TRBD1 (5 bases). This CDR3 is 18 amino acids long. Germline CDR1 is MNHEY and CDR2 is SVGAGI. V gave up 0 bases and J gave up 4 bases, with 21 bases separating them. The CDR3 nucleotides read TGTGCCAGCAGTTACTCTACAAGCTTGCGGGACGGAGGCTATGGCTACACCTTC. It is translated as CASSYSTSLRDGGYGYTF.